This T cell receptor (beta chain) stems from a study of human T cells and chemical hapten exposure. For the study at large: The patients, most of them female, presented with alopecia areata, totalis or universalis. Study-wide findings and caveats: Significantly more large CDR3 similarity clusters were formed by expanded TCRs than by controls.

Time point defined: patch test 1, 2 weeks after DPC sensitization. Documented treatment: therapeutic diphenylcyclopropenone sensitization with weekly scalp DPC. Prior to each patch test being applied, blood was drawn. Ten or more counts support this clonotype. Its antigen remains unidentified. Deletions cut 1 base from V and 6 bases from J, with 6 bases between. The CDR3 has 12 residues. The germline V gene has CDR1 SEHNR and CDR2 FQNEAQ (reference sequence). TCRdb recomputed calls from the RACE reads with MiXCR, one row per CDR3 protein. The table has about 70,000 distinct CDR3 sequences, over 7.5% seen once.

J is TRBJ1-1 and V is TRBV7-9; no clear D. The clonotype comes from a woman aged 40 to 50 with alopecia areata. Some clones in this sample may be carry-over from other donors' samples. The sequenced sample was whole blood, obtained in connection with sensitization to the hapten diphenylcyclopropenone (DPC). CDR3: CASSLDGSEAFF. In DNA form, the CDR3 reads TGTGCCAGCAGCTTAGATGGGTCTGAAGCTTTCTTT.